This T cell receptor (beta chain) was obtained from a study of blood T cell repertoires in COVID-19. Study at large: Nucleic acid was either cDNA or gDNA, and it came from T cells, B-cell-depleted T cells, or PBMCs.

This clone came up once. This CDR3 has 15 amino acids. Deletions cut 5 bases from V and 5 bases from J, with 20 bases between. Germline CDR1 SGHDT, CDR2 YYEEEE. Repertoires were generated with immunoSEQ multiplex PCR, while TCRdb's copy carries only in-frame clones and drops some. In the table there are about 67,000 clones, about 89% of which are singletons. The chain carries TRBV5-6 and TRBJ2-7, with D maybe TRBD1 (6 bases). The origin of this receptor is a man aged 45-65 years with active COVID-19. Material: peripheral blood. CDR3 sequence: CASRRVDRSSNEQYF. The CDR3 bases are TGTGCCAGCAGGCGAGTAGACAGGTCTTCCAACGAGCAGTACTTC.